This is a list of T cell receptor beta chains from one sample in a study of blood T cell repertoires in COVID-19. The assay was immunoSEQ multiplex PCR, and TCRdb's table has in-frame clones only and misses some. This sample carries 200,000 to 250,000 clones, roughly nine tenths of them seen once, and the ten largest clones take around 0.84%. The sample consisted of peripheral blood. These receptors came from a man in his sixties with COVID-19, enrolled during active disease. Both conserved end residues are trimmed from each CDR3. The order of the fields is clone size, V gene, CDR3 length, J gene, CDR3 protein. Size is stated for part of the rows, as once, few or many counts, or as a class when the clone is expanded.

>NA|TRBV5-1|14|TRBJ1-4
ASSLGRGTGNEKLF
>NA|TRBV19|11|TRBJ1-1
ASSPPRRTEAF
>NA|TRBV12-3/TRBV12-4|9|TRBJ2-7
ASSSSYEQY
>NA|TRBV28|15|TRBJ2-7
ASSPPPLGQGVYEQY
>NA|TRBV6-5|14|TRBJ2-6
ASSYSWRAGANVLT
>NA|TRBV6-5|14|TRBJ2-1
ASSYSEEYSYNEQF
>NA|TRBV3-1/TRBV3-2|13|TRBJ2-1
ASSGLQRGYNEQF
>NA|TRBV27|9|TRBJ2-7
ASRRGHEQY
>NA|TRBV11-2|13|TRBJ2-5
ASSLGLGLGETQY
>NA|TRBV3-1/TRBV3-2|11|TRBJ2-7
ASSQLVQGASH
>few|TRBV6-6|11|TRBJ1-1
ASTKGGWAEAF
>NA|TRBV19|12|TRBJ1-3
ASIRDISGNTIY
>NA|TRBV5-1|12|TRBJ1-4
ASSLTGGTEKLF
>NA|TRBV6-6|13|TRBJ2-5
ASSYSGQGQETQY
>NA|TRBV3-1/TRBV3-2|17|TRBJ2-2
ASSHPPGVAASGAGELF
>NA|TRBV7-3|11|TRBJ2-5
ASSSEGGETQY
>NA|TRBV18|13|TRBJ1-5
ASSLTGGDNQPQH
>NA|TRBV5-4|13|TRBJ1-2
ASSLAGQGDYGYT
>NA|TRBV5-1|13|TRBJ1-6
ASSLREVDNSPLH
>NA|TRBV30|12|TRBJ1-1
AWSRRGGGTEAF
>NA|TRBV14|10|TRBJ1-2
ASSQEWQGYT
>NA|TRBV11-2|12|TRBJ1-2
ASTQGPANYGYT
>NA|TRBV9|14|TRBJ1-1
ASSVDGPGVNTEAF
>once|TRBV7-3|13|TRBJ2-5
ASSRGAYDQETQY
>NA|TRBV5-1|13|TRBJ2-3
ASSLLTSGSDTQY
>NA|TRBV7-9|13|TRBJ1-1
ASSLGGLMGTEAF
>NA|TRBV19|14|TRBJ1-2
ASRGQLLIGPHGYT
>NA|TRBV10-2|14|TRBJ1-2
ASSEGGTGGNYGYT
>NA|TRBV28|12|TRBJ1-2
ASSKDRENYGYT
>NA|TRBV21-1|17|TRBJ2-7
ASSKKGRTSGGSSYEQY
>NA|TRBV19|11|TRBJ2-7
ASSPQGIYEQY
>NA|TRBV6-4|10|TRBJ2-1
KPTPGGNEQF
>NA|TRBV2|13|TRBJ1-5
ASRTNRGSNQPQH
>NA|TRBV28|10|TRBJ1-2
ASSFGQYGYT
>NA|TRBV5-1|10|TRBJ1-2
ASRQGIYGYT
>NA|TRBV7-9|11|TRBJ2-2
ASSFDRWEELF
>NA|TRBV2|13|TRBJ2-7
ASRDRPPKATEQY